These 3 T cell receptor beta chains came from one sample sequenced in a study of molecular identifiers for immune sequencing clone quantification. TCRdb recomputed calls from the PCR reads with MiXCR, one row per CDR3 protein. The data show about 18,000 distinct CDR3 sequences, with over 20% seen just once and about 6% held by the top ten. Sequences were obtained from naive CD8+ T cells from blood, with Jurkat cell RNA spiked in. Subset noted: FACS-sorted CD8+CD4-CCR7+CD45RA+ naive T cells. These receptors originate from a human donor in good health. Some libraries in this study had Jurkat cell RNA spiked in.

This clonotype was counted at least ten times. The rearrangement joins TRBV20-1 to TRBJ2-5; D remains ambiguous. Looked up from germline, CDR1 is DFQATT and CDR2 is SNEGSKA (reference sequence). This CDR3 is 12 amino acids long. V was shortened by 5 bases and J by 0 bases, with 7 bases between the two germline ends. The CDR3 bases are TGCAGTGCTCCAGACAACCAAGAGACCCAGTACTTC. This codes for CSAPDNQETQYF.

To note about this clonotype: Since no conserved phenylalanine or tryptophan closes the CDR3, a read error is the likely cause. The V call is TRBV4-1, the J call TRBJ2-7; 9 bases line up with TRBD2. V shed 4 bases and J 4 bases; nucleotides not matched to a gene: 8. Germline V gene data show CDR1 as MGHRA and CDR2 as YSYEKL. The CDR3 is 15 amino acids. The CDR3 is CASSLTGTSMYEQYS. Written as DNA, the CDR3 is TGCGCCAGCAGCCTCACTGGGACTAGCATGTACGAGCAGTACTCC.

The sample holds many counts of this clonotype. This chain joins TRBV6-2 or TRBV6-3 and TRBJ1-1; D is uncertain. The CDR3 length is 13 residues. Germline CDR1 reads MNHEY; CDR2 reads SVGEGT. Between the trimmed V and J ends, which lost 6 bases and 1 base, there was a span of 9 bases. The CDR3 DNA reads as TGTGCCAGCAGGGACGCAGGGAACACTGAAGCTTTCTTT. It yields the protein CASRDAGNTEAFF.